The next 16 T cell receptor beta chains were all read from a single sample in a study of a mutant IDH1 vaccine in newly diagnosed glioma. Described time point: baseline, week 1 (first vaccination visit). Regarding treatment: pre-vaccination baseline after standard-of-care therapy. TCRdb's table, derived via immunoSEQ multiplex PCR, lists solely in-frame clones and lacks some. Of some 95,000 clones listed, just under 80% are singletons. The sample was PBMCs, taken from a glioma patient treated with radiotherapy, temozolomide or both. Source of these receptors: a man in his forties with glioma.

Here the CDR3 reads CASKNREETQYF. The CDR3 nucleotides read TGCGCCAGCAAGAACAGGGAAGAGACCCAGTACTTC. The V call is TRBV4-1, the J call TRBJ2-5, with D possibly being TRBD1 (6 bases). CDR1 MGHRA and CDR2 YSYEKL come from the germline V gene. CDR3 size: 12 residues. V was pared by 7 bases and J by 3 bases, with 9 bases between.

This rearrangement joins TRBV5-6 to TRBJ2-7; 12 positions agree with TRBD2. This CDR3 is 13 amino acids long. CDR1 and CDR2 from the germline V gene are SGHDT and YYEEEE. V lost 6 bases to trimming and J lost 5 bases; unmatched junction nucleotides: 3. In DNA form, the CDR3 reads TGTGCCAGCACCCTAGCGGGAGGGGACGAGCAGTACTTC. Protein product: CASTLAGGDEQYF.

This chain joins TRBV7-2 and TRBJ2-7; 7 nucleotides line up with TRBD1. The germline V gene has CDR1 SGHTA and CDR2 FQGNSA. CDR3 length: 13 residues. V shed 5 bases, J shed 6 bases, and the junction held 7 bases outside the gene matches. CDR3 loop: CASSLKNRGEQYF. Here the CDR3 DNA reads TGTGCCAGCAGCCTCAAAAACAGGGGCGAGCAGTACTTC.

This clone was picked up one time. The chain combines TRBV6-1 with TRBJ1-3; D is ambiguous. The V end lost 7 bases, the J end lost 7 bases, and 11 bases lay between the germline ends. The CDR3 covers 12 residues. Germline V gene sequence: CDR1 MNHNS, CDR2 SASEGT. The CDR3 DNA is TGTGCCAGCACTACGACCGGCAACACCATATATTTT. As protein: CASTTTGNTIYF.

This clone was observed once. This sequence joins TRBV6-5 and TRBJ1-1; no clear D gene. V gave up 4 bases and J gave up 10 bases, with 16 bases separating them. The CDR3 is 13 residues long. Germline CDR1 is MNHEY and CDR2 is SVGAGI. The chain's CDR3 is CASSFDRRWGAFF. The DNA for the CDR3 is TGTGCCAGCAGTTTCGACCGGCGGTGGGGAGCTTTCTTT.

The genes are TRBV27 and TRBJ2-1; the D call may be TRBD1 or TRBD2 (5 bases each). V gave up 7 bases and J gave up 4 bases, with 23 bases separating them. Germline CDR1 reads MNHEY; CDR2 reads SMNVEV (reference sequence). This CDR3 region has 17 residues. DNA for the CDR3: TGTGCCAGCATTCTCACGCTGGCCGGGACCGAGTACAATGAGCAGTTCTTC. It yields the protein CASILTLAGTEYNEQFF.

The chain recombines TRBV19 with TRBJ1-2; a possible D gene is TRBD1 (5 bases). This CDR3 contains 14 residues. The ends were cut back, 7 bases at V and 2 bases at J, with 14 bases in the middle. Germline V gene sequence: CDR1 LNHDA, CDR2 SQIVND (reference sequence). Here the CDR3 reads CASKLVQGNYGYTF. The CDR3 nucleotides read TGTGCCAGTAAGTTGGTGCAGGGAAACTATGGCTACACCTTC.

This chain links TRBV6-5 with TRBJ2-1; D unclear. Trimming removed 6 bases at V and 6 bases at J, with 9 bases between. This CDR3 has 12 residues. The germline gives CDR1 MNHEY, CDR2 SVGAGI. The DNA for the CDR3 is TGTGCCAGCAGAAGGAATGTCAATGAGCAGTTCTTC. Translation gives CASRRNVNEQFF.

V usage is TRBV2 and J usage is TRBJ2-4; D is undetermined. CDR1 is SNHLY, CDR2 FYNNEI, per germline. The CDR3 loop spans 14 amino acids. Trimming removed 6 bases at V and 0 bases at J, with 9 bases between. CDR3 in DNA: TGTGCCAGCAGCGATAGGTTAGCCAAAAACATTCAGTACTTC. Translating it yields CASSDRLAKNIQYF.

V and J are TRBV7-6 and TRBJ2-3; D may be TRBD1 (6 bases). V shed 5 bases and J shed 0 bases, with 12 bases lying between them. Germline CDR1 and CDR2: SGHVS and FNYEAQ. The CDR3 has 15 amino acids. CDR3: CASSKQGMSTDTQYF. The DNA of the CDR3 is TGTGCCAGCAGCAAACAGGGAATGAGCACAGATACGCAGTATTTT.

This chain joins TRBV30 and TRBJ2-3; 8 bases match TRBD2. This CDR3 is built from 15 residues. V lost 4 bases, J lost 5 bases, and 11 bases stayed unmatched. Germline V CDR1 and CDR2: GTSNPN, SVGIG (reference sequence). The CDR3 protein is CAWNLGGVGRDTQYF. The CDR3 DNA reads as TGTGCCTGGAATCTCGGGGGGGTCGGAAGAGATACGCAGTATTTT.

The chain combines TRBV6-5 with TRBJ2-7; 8 bases are shared with TRBD1. V shed 5 bases, J shed 3 bases, and the junction held 9 bases outside the gene matches. CDR3 length equals 15 residues. Germline V gene lookup returns CDR1 MNHEY and CDR2 SVGAGI. CDR3 bases: TGTGCCAGCAGTAAGCTGGACAGGGTGGGCTACGAGCAGTACTTC. Amino acids: CASSKLDRVGYEQYF.

This chain links TRBV10-1 with TRBJ2-3; D tentatively reads TRBD1 or TRBD2 (5 bases each). CDR1 is WNHNN and CDR2 is SYGVQD in the germline V gene (reference sequence). The CDR3 sequence is 12 residues long. V lost 5 bases and J lost 10, with 13 bases in between. CDR3 protein: CASSPGTRSQYF. CDR3 sequence (DNA): TGCGCCAGCAGTCCGGGGACGAGATCGCAGTATTTT.

The chain joins TRBV12-5 to TRBJ1-4, with 9 bases aligning to TRBD1. The CDR3 runs to 15 residues. Germline CDR1 is LGHNT and CDR2 is FRNRAP. With V trimmed by 7 bases and J by 2 bases, 5 bases remained unmatched. This chain's CDR3 is CASVFGTGTNEKLFF. The CDR3 region has the DNA TGTGCTAGTGTTTTCGGGACAGGGACTAATGAAAAACTGTTTTTT.

V usage is TRBV15 and J usage is TRBJ2-5, with TRBD1 matching 8 bases. CDR3 size: 14 residues. Germline CDR1 and CDR2: LNHNV and YYDKDF (reference sequence). Trimming at V came to 6 bases and at J to 2 bases, leaving 5 bases not matched to a gene. The chain's CDR3 is CATSPRTGQETQYF. As DNA, the CDR3 is TGTGCCACCAGTCCGAGGACAGGGCAAGAGACCCAGTACTTC.

CDR3 sequence (DNA): TGTGCCAGCAGCCTTACTAGCGGCAGCACAGATACGCAGTATTTT. It is translated as CASSLTSGSTDTQYF. J is TRBJ2-3 and V is TRBV7-3; TRBD2 matches 8 bases. The CDR3 runs 15 residues. Germline CDR1 reads SGHTA; CDR2 reads FQGTGA. V trimming: 5 bases; J trimming: 0 bases; junction bases outside the gene matches: 4. Filled out from reference TRBV7-3 and TRBJ2-3, the complete variable domain reads GAGVSQTPSNKVTEKGKYVELRCDPISGHTALYWYRQSLGQGPEFLIYFQGTGAADDSGLPNDRFFAVRPEGSVSTLKIQRTERGDSAVYLCASSLTSGSTDTQYFGPGTRLTVL.